This T cell receptor (beta chain) was sequenced during a study of T cell repertoires in cytomegalovirus infection. By share of the sample, this clonotype is medium-sized. What it binds is unknown. Germline CDR1 reads SGHVS; CDR2 reads FQNEAQ. The CDR3 spans 15 residues. V dropped 5 bases and J dropped 2 bases, with 16 bases sitting between them. TCRdb re-called the reads through MiXCR, storing one row per CDR3 protein. This sample carries 200,000 to 300,000 distinct CDR3 sequences, roughly an eighth of them seen once, and the ten largest clones take under 2%. General study points: Individuals carrying CMV plus the relevant HLA were identified by cumulative frequency of public TCR beta families.

V usage is TRBV7-8 and J usage is TRBJ2-7, with D perhaps matching TRBD1 (5 bases). What was sequenced was PBMCs. The source of this sequence is a human donor in good health (CMV status not recorded). Some clones in this sample may be carry-over from other donors' samples. This chain's CDR3 is CASSPGRLGAYEQYF. The CDR3 nucleotides are TGTGCCAGCAGCCCCGGCCGCCTAGGGGCCTACGAGCAGTACTTC.